This is a list of T cell receptor beta chains from one sample in a study of cytomegalovirus exposure and HLA in healthy donors. Repertoires were generated with immunoSEQ multiplex PCR, while TCRdb's copy carries only in-frame clones and drops some. This sample has approximately 120,000 clones, with over 70% found just once. The sample consisted of PBMCs. These receptors were taken from a woman between 50 and 59 years old in good health and CMV-seronegative. Each CDR3 is given with its conserved first and last residue. A row's size may be missing; if present it is once, few, many or a size class.

v_call	clone_size	cdr3_aa
TRBV4-3	NA	CASSQDLGRRGLTGELFF
TRBV7-2	NA	CASSSVPSGEQFF
TRBV21-1	NA	CASSSHWGLAGGNNEQFF
TRBV7-9	few	CASSLGRGREKLFF
TRBV7-9	NA	CSSSTRGASGSYEQYF
TRBV27	NA	CASSIYTTGALAGYTF
TRBV19	NA	CASSTSRESYEQYF
TRBV21-1	NA	CASSTLDRGTGNGYTF
TRBV28	NA	CASSLGDRAHEQYF
TRBV9	once	CASSTRDYLNEQFF
TRBV15	NA	CATSRQGGNTEAFF
TRBV14	NA	CASSQLSYEQYF
TRBV7-3	NA	CASSFGGGSTDTQYF
TRBV4-2	once	CASSLNTPGSGDTQYF
TRBV2	NA	CASTWTSGLSRTQYF
TRBV6-5	NA	CASSYSSTNYGYTF
TRBV6-5	NA	CASSETRTYEQYF
TRBV30	NA	CAWSVGGGGDQPQHF
TRBV14	NA	CASSHGLLSLGTEAFF
TRBV7-8	NA	CASSLAQGYTEAFF
TRBV9	NA	CASSVGRGAPNTEAFF
TRBV27	NA	CASSSSGIDEQYF
TRBV5-6	NA	CASSGRQGQETQYF
TRBV2	few	CASRGDNYNEQFF
TRBV18	once	CASSSSPLAQETQYF
TRBV7-9	NA	CSSSFGSQGNYGYTF
TRBV28	NA	CASSLSGAGNQPQHF
TRBV28	NA	CASSGPVGTLSNQPQHF
TRBV11-2	few	CASSDGSTTEAFF
TRBV7-3	NA	CASSVDTITDTQYF
TRBV10-1	few	CASSESTSGSRGAVF
TRBV5-1	NA	CASSSAGTGYEQYF
TRBV30	NA	CAWSRTFSGNTIYF
TRBV18	NA	CASSSTSGRAGGELFF
TRBV28	NA	CASSPPLLGTNEKLFF
TRBV9	NA	CASVSGQGDGELFF
TRBV11-3	NA	CASSFTLPGQGARGYTF
TRBV6-6	few	CASSTQGQSNTGELFF
TRBV25-1	NA	CASSESGGGNQPQHF
TRBV11-1	NA	CASRTRASGNTGELFF
TRBV7-3	once	CASSQSGTGYGYTF
TRBV30	NA	CARSGYNEQFF
TRBV11-2	NA	CASSPRRGIGELFF
TRBV20-1	NA	CSLDRNTEAFF
TRBV9	NA	CASSAYTGNGANVLTF
TRBV19	NA	CASSLPTTNEKLFF
TRBV18	NA	CASSRSGQGNSPLHF
TRBV13	once	CASIQGGGTEAFF
TRBV6-4	NA	CASREGGTDTQYF
TRBV6-6	NA	CASSYSGGDQPQHF
TRBV11-3	NA	CASSMNGGNTEAFF
TRBV7-2	NA	CASSLGQWNTEAFF
TRBV4-3	few	CASSRGGDSPAFF
TRBV14	NA	CASSQAGTGNYNEQFF
TRBV25-1	NA	CASSEWGQGREKLFF
TRBV13	NA	CASSDIGTSLYNEQFF
TRBV27	NA	CASSNRRLAMRDRASYEQYF
TRBV5-1	NA	CASSLAGQGVMNTEAFF
TRBV4-1	once	CASSQGAGHYEQYF